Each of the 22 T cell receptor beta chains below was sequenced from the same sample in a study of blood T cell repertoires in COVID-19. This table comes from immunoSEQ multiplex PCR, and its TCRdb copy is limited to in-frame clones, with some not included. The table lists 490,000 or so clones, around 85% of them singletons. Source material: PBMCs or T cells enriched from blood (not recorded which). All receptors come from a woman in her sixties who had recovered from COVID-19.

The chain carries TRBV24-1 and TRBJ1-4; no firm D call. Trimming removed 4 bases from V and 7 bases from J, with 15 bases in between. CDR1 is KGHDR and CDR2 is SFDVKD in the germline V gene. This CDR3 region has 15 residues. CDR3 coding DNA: TGTGCCACCAGTGAAATAGTGCGGGCGGGTGAAAAACTGTTTTTT. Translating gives CATSEIVRAGEKLFF.

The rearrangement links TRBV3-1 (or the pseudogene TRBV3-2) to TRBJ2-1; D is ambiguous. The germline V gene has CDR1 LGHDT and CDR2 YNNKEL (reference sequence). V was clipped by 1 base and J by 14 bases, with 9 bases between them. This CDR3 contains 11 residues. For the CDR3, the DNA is TGTGCCAGCAGCCAAGGACGGGTGAAGTTCTTC. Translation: CASSQGRVKFF.

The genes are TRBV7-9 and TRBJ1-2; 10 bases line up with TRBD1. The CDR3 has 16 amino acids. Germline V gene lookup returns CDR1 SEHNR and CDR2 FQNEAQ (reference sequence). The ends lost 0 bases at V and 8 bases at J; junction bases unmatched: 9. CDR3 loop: CASSLASGTGVGGYTF. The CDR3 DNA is TGTGCCAGCAGCTTAGCGTCCGGGACAGGGGTCGGCGGCTACACCTTC.

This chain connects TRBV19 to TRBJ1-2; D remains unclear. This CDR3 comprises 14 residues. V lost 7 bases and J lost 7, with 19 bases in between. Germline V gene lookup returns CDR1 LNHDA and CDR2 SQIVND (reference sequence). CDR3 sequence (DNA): TGTGCCAGTAAAGAGAGTGGGAGGGAAGGTGGCTACACCTTC. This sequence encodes CASKESGREGGYTF.

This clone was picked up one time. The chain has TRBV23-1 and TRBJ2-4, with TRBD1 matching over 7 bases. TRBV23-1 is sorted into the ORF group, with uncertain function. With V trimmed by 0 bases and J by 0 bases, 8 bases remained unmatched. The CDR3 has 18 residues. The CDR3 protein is CASSQSEDRVLAKNIQYF. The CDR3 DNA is TGCGCCAGCAGTCAATCGGAAGACAGGGTACTAGCCAAAAACATTCAGTACTTC.

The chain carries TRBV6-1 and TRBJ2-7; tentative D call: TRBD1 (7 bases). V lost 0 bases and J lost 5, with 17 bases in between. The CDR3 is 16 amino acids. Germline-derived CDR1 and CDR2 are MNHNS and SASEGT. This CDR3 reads CASSEALGQGGNEQYF. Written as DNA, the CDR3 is TGTGCCAGCAGTGAAGCGCTGGGCCAGGGGGGCAACGAGCAGTACTTC.

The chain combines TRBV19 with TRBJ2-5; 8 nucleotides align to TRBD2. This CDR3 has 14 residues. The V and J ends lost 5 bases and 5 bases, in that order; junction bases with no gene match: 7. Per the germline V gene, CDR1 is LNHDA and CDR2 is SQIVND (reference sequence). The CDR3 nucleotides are TGTGCCAGTAGTTCGACGGGGGGGCAGGAGACCCAGTACTTC. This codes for CASSSTGGQETQYF. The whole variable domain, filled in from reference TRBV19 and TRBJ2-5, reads DGGITQSPKYLFRKEGQNVTLSCEQNLNHDAMYWYRQDPGQGLRLIYYSQIVNDFQKGDIAEGYSVSREKKESFPLTVTSAQKNPTAFYLCASSSTGGQETQYFGPGTRLLVL.

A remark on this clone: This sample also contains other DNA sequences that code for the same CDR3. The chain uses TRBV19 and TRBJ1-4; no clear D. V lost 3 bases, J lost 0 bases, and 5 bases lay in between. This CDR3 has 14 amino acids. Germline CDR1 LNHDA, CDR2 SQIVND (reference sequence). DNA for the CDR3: TGTGCCAGTAGTATGAGCGCAACTAATGAAAAACTGTTTTTT. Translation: CASSMSATNEKLFF.

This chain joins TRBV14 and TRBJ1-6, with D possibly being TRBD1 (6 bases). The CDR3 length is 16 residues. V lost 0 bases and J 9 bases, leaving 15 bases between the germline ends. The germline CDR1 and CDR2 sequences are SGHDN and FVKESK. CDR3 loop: CASSQDKGVWGSPLHF. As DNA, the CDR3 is TGTGCCAGCAGCCAAGATAAGGGGGTGTGGGGTTCACCCCTCCACTTT.

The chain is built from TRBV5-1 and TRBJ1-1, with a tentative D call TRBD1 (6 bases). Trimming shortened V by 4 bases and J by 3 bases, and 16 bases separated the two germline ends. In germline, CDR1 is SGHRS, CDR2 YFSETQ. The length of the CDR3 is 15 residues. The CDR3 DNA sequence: TGCGCCAGCAGCCTCCCGGGGGGCGGGCACACTGAAGCTTTCTTT. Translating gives CASSLPGGGHTEAFF. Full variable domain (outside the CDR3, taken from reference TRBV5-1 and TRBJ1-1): KAGVTQTPRYLIKTRGQQVTLSCSPISGHRSVSWYQQTPGQGLQFLFEYFSETQRNKGNFPGRFSGRQFSNSRSEMNVSTLELGDSALYLCASSLPGGGHTEAFFGQGTRLTVV.

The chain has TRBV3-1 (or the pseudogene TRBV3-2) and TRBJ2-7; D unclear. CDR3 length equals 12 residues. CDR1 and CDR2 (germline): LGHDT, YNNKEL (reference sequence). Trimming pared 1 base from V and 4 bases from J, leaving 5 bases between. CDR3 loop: CASSQVEYEQYF. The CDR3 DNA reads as TGTGCCAGCAGCCAAGTAGAATACGAGCAGTACTTC.

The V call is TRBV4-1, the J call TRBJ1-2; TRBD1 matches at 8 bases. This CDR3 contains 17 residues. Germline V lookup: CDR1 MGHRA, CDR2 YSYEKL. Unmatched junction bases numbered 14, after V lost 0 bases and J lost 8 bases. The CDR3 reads CASSQDRVTGEGMGYTF. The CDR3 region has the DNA TGCGCCAGCAGCCAAGATCGGGTGACAGGGGAAGGTATGGGCTACACCTTC.

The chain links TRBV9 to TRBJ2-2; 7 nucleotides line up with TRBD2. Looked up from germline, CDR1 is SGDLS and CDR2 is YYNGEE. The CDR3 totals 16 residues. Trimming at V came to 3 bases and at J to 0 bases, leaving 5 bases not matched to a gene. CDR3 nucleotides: TGTGCCAGCAGCGCCCGCGGGGGTACGAACACCGGGGAGCTGTTTTTT. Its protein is CASSARGGTNTGELFF.

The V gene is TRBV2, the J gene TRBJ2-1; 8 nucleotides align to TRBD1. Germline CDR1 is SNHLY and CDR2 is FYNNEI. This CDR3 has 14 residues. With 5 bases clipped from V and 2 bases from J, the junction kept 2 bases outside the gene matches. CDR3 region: CASSWTGTYNEQFF. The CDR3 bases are TGTGCCAGCAGTTGGACAGGGACCTACAATGAGCAGTTCTTC.

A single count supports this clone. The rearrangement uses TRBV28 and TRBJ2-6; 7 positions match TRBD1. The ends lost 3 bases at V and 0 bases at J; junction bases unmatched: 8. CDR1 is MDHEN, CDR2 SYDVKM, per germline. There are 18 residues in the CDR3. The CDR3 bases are TGTGCCAGCAGTTTCCCATGGACAGGAGCCTCTGGGGCCAACGTCCTGACTTTC. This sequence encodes CASSFPWTGASGANVLTF. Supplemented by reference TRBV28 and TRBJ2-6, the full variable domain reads DVKVTQSSRYLVKRTGEKVFLECVQDMDHENMFWYRQDPGLGLRLIYFSYDVKMKEKGDIPEGYSVSREKKERFSLILESASTNQTSMYLCASSFPWTGASGANVLTFGAGSRLTVL.

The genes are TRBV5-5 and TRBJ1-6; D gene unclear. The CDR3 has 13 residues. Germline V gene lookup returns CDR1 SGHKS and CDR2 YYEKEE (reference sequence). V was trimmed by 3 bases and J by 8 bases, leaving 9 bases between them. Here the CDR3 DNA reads TGTGCCAGCAGCTCTTACATGGATTCACCCCTCCACTTT. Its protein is CASSSYMDSPLHF.

The CDR3 is CASSESGLGQFF. CDR3 DNA sequence: TGTGCCAGCAGTGAAAGCGGGTTAGGGCAGTTCTTC. The chain carries TRBV2 and TRBJ2-1; D may be TRBD2 (6 bases). V was clipped by 2 bases and J by 12 bases, with 11 bases between them. Germline values: CDR1 SNHLY, CDR2 FYNNEI. CDR3 length equals 12 residues.

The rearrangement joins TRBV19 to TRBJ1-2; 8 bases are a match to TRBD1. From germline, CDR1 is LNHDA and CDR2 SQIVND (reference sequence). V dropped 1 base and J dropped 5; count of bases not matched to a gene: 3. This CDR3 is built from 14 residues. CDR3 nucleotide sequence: TGTGCCAGTAGTATAGGGTGGACAGGGTATGGCTACACCTTC. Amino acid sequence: CASSIGWTGYGYTF. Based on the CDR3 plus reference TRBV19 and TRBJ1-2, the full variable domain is DGGITQSPKYLFRKEGQNVTLSCEQNLNHDAMYWYRQDPGQGLRLIYYSQIVNDFQKGDIAEGYSVSREKKESFPLTVTSAQKNPTAFYLCASSIGWTGYGYTFGSGTRLTVV.

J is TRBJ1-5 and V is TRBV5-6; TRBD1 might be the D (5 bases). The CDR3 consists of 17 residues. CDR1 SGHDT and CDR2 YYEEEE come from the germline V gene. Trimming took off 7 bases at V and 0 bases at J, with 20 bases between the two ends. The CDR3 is CASRLRNGGSSNQPQHF. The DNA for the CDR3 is TGTGCCAGCCGCCTTCGGAACGGGGGATCTAGCAATCAGCCCCAGCATTTT.

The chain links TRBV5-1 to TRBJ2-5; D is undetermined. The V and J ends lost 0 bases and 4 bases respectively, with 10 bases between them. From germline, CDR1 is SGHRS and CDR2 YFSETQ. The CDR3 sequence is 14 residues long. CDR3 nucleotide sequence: TGCGCCAGCAGCTTGGGAAGAACTTTAGAGACCCAGTACTTC. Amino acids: CASSLGRTLETQYF.

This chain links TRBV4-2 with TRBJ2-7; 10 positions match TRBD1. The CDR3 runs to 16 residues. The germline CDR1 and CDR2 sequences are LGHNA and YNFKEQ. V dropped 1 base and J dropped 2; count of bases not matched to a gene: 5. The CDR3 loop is CASSQGGTGDPYEQYF. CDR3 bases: TGTGCCAGCAGCCAAGGGGGGACAGGGGATCCCTACGAGCAGTACTTC.

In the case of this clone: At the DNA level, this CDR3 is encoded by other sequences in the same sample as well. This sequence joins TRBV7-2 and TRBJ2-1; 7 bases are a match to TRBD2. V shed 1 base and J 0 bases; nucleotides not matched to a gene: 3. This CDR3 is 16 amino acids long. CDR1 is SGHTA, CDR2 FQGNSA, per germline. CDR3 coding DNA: TGTGCCAGCAGCTTAGTTGCTAGCGGCTCCTACAATGAGCAGTTCTTC. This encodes CASSLVASGSYNEQFF.